These 18 T cell receptor beta chains share one sample of origin, sequenced in a study of shared clonotypes between healthy human individuals (dated by TCRdb to about 2020). Receptor libraries were prepared by the immunoSEQ multiplex PCR assay. Here the immuneACCESS table is served through TCRdb, limited to in-frame sequences with V and J called. Missing clones are a known gap in these copies; in checked studies unresolved V genes cover under half, and the rest lacks a known reason. In this sample the table shows over a million clones, approximately 76% of which occur a single time. The leading ten clones occupy approximately 1.3% of the sample. The sequenced sample was memory CD4+ T cells sorted from blood. The cell subset or site tag for this specimen amounts to: CD45RA-negative fraction. The receptors derive from a man in his late teens or twenties in good health.

The chain recombines TRBV11-2 with TRBJ2-3; D unresolved. This CDR3 is built from 15 residues. Germline lookup yields CDR1 SGHAT and CDR2 FQNNGV. Trimming took off 0 bases at V and 4 bases at J, with 11 bases between the two ends. CDR3 amino acids: CASSLDPGRADTQYF. CDR3 DNA sequence: TGTGCCAGCAGCTTAGATCCGGGCCGGGCAGATACGCAGTATTTT.

The V call is TRBV11-1, the J call TRBJ1-2; TRBD1 agrees at 10 bases. Losses at the gene ends were 4 bases for V and 1 base for J; bases not matched to a gene: 3. The germline gives CDR1 SGHAT, CDR2 FQDESV (reference sequence). CDR3 length equals 15 residues. CDR3: CASSSGQGGNYGYTF. Here the CDR3 DNA reads TGTGCCAGCAGCTCCGGACAGGGGGGTAACTATGGCTACACCTTC.

Of note for this clone: The junction does not match germline at one end; this may be a read error. The chain combines TRBV5-8 with TRBJ2-5; D call uncertain. This CDR3 region has 9 residues. Germline V gene data show CDR1 as SGHTS and CDR2 as YDEGEE. The CDR3 bases are TGTGCCAGCCGGCCCCATTGGGACTTC. This sequence encodes CASRPHWDF.

V is TRBV9 and J is TRBJ2-2; 8 nucleotides match TRBD1. This CDR3 has 12 amino acids. CDR1 is SGDLS, CDR2 YYNGEE, per germline. CDR3 DNA: TGTGTTAAGACAGGGGCCCTTGAAGAGCTGTTTTTT. Translation gives CVKTGALEELFF.

This chain joins TRBV27 and TRBJ2-5; perhaps D is TRBD1 or TRBD2 (5 bases each). The germline V gene encodes CDR1 MNHEY and CDR2 SMNVEV (reference sequence). This CDR3 is 13 amino acids long. Trimming removed 3 bases from V and 1 base from J, with 6 bases in between. The DNA for the CDR3 is TGTGCCAGCAGTTTGGGGGTCCAAGAGACCCAGTACTTC. It translates to CASSLGVQETQYF.

The chain combines TRBV7-2 with TRBJ2-7; D assignment may be TRBD1 or TRBD2 (5 bases each). Deletions cut 1 base from V and 5 bases from J, with 12 bases between. This CDR3 is built from 14 residues. Germline loops: CDR1 SGHTA, CDR2 FQGNSA. CDR3 sequence: CASSLDGAYDEQYF. For the CDR3, the DNA is TGTGCCAGCAGCTTAGACGGGGCCTACGACGAGCAGTACTTC.

This clone was found once. The V and J genes are TRBV4-3 and TRBJ1-6, with D possibly matching TRBD1 (5 bases). In germline, CDR1 is LGHNA, CDR2 YSLEER. The V end was cut by 0 bases, the J end by 10 bases, with 13 bases between. This CDR3 has 15 amino acids. DNA for the CDR3: TGCGCCAGCAGCCAAGATCGGACAATTCGATCACCCCTCCACTTT. Amino acid sequence: CASSQDRTIRSPLHF.

This chain links TRBV28 with TRBJ2-3, with TRBD2 identical over 7 bases. Germline CDR1 reads MDHEN; CDR2 reads SYDVKM. V shed 3 bases and J 3 bases; nucleotides not matched to a gene: 9. The CDR3 contains 16 residues. CDR3 region: CASSLPGGSTTDTQYF. DNA for the CDR3: TGTGCCAGCAGTTTGCCCGGCGGGAGTACGACAGATACGCAGTATTTT.

The sample holds many counts of this clone. The V and J genes are TRBV14 and TRBJ1-6; D unclear. V dropped 1 base and J dropped 7 bases, with 11 bases sitting between them. The length of the CDR3 is 15 residues. CDR1 is SGHDN, CDR2 FVKESK, per germline. The CDR3: CASSQGSGRNSPLHF. Here the CDR3 DNA reads TGTGCCAGCAGCCAAGGGTCCGGGAGGAATTCACCCCTCCACTTT.

The chain recombines TRBV28 with TRBJ2-4; D gene uncertain. Germline V CDR1 and CDR2: MDHEN, SYDVKM. Trimming shortened V by 3 bases and J by 0 bases, and 9 bases separated the two germline ends. The CDR3 is 15 amino acids. The CDR3 protein is CASSLTSLAKNIQYF. The DNA of the CDR3 is TGTGCCAGCAGTTTGACTTCGCTAGCCAAAAACATTCAGTACTTC.

This clone was detected only once. This chain connects TRBV28 to TRBJ1-6; D might be TRBD1 (5 bases). Trimming took off 5 bases at V and 10 bases at J, with 15 bases between the two ends. Germline V lookup: CDR1 MDHEN, CDR2 SYDVKM. The CDR3 totals 14 residues. In nucleotides, the CDR3 is TGTGCCAGCAGTCTAGGGTGGGACGGGTCACCCCTCCACTTT. This translates into CASSLGWDGSPLHF.

As DNA, the CDR3 is TGTGCCAGCAGCTCTGGAGGATCCAACAATGAGCAGTTCTTC. This gives the protein CASSSGGSNNEQFF. V usage is TRBV7-2 and J usage is TRBJ2-1, with D possibly matching TRBD2 (5 bases). This CDR3 comprises 14 residues. CDR1 is SGHTA and CDR2 is FQGNSA in the germline V gene. Trimming shortened V by 4 bases and J by 5 bases, and 12 bases separated the two germline ends.

V usage is TRBV11-2 and J usage is TRBJ1-3; possible D gene TRBD1, 5 bases. V gave up 1 base and J gave up 1 base, with 14 bases separating them. This CDR3 is 17 amino acids long. CDR1 SGHAT and CDR2 FQNNGV come from the germline V gene. CDR3 region: CASSLGTPGQSGNTIYF. The CDR3 nucleotides read TGTGCCAGCAGCTTAGGCACCCCTGGACAATCTGGAAACACCATATATTTT.

This sequence joins TRBV29-1 and TRBJ2-3, with D possibly TRBD1 on 5 matching bases. The V and J ends lost 7 bases and 1 base respectively, with 6 bases between them. The CDR3 length is 11 residues. Germline V gene lookup returns CDR1 SQVTM and CDR2 ANQGSEA. This CDR3 is CSGGRTDTQYF. The CDR3 DNA reads as TGCAGCGGGGGCCGCACAGATACGCAGTATTTT.

J is TRBJ1-5 and V is TRBV19; no reliable D call. Germline values: CDR1 LNHDA, CDR2 SQIVND (reference sequence). This CDR3 is 14 amino acids long. V was cut by 1 base and J by 3 bases, with 7 bases left in between. The CDR3 DNA follows: TGTGCCAGTAGTATAGTCCAGAACAATCAGCCCCAGCATTTT. Amino acids: CASSIVQNNQPQHF.

This clone has just a few counts. This chain joins TRBV5-6 and TRBJ2-1, with D hard to call. This CDR3 is 16 amino acids long. Trimming took off 2 bases at V and 2 bases at J, with 14 bases between the two ends. Per the germline V gene, CDR1 is SGHDT and CDR2 is YYEEEE. CDR3 loop: CASSLHVTSPYNEQFF. CDR3 sequence (DNA): TGTGCCAGCAGCTTACATGTGACATCTCCCTACAATGAGCAGTTCTTC.

The chain combines TRBV6-1 with TRBJ1-1; TRBD1 agrees at 7 bases. The J segment lost 8 bases and the V segment lost 6 bases, leaving 9 bases of the junction unmatched. The germline V gene has CDR1 MNHNS and CDR2 SASEGT. This CDR3 has 13 amino acids. Here the CDR3 DNA reads TGTGCCAGCAGGGGGAACAGGGGCAGGGAAGCTTTCTTT. Translation: CASRGNRGREAFF.

Concerning this clone: This specimen includes other DNA sequences encoding the same CDR3. This chain joins TRBV5-6 and TRBJ2-2; TRBD2 is a possible D gene (5 bases). V lost 0 bases and J 1 base, leaving 7 bases between the germline ends. The CDR3 loop spans 15 amino acids. Germline CDR1 SGHDT, CDR2 YYEEEE. The CDR3 DNA is TGTGCCAGCAGCTTGGAAGGGAGGAACACCGGGGAGCTGTTTTTT. It translates to CASSLEGRNTGELFF. Variable domain in full (rest from reference TRBV5-6 and TRBJ2-2): DAGVTQSPTHLIKTRGQQVTLRCSPKSGHDTVSWYQQALGQGPQFIFQYYEEEERQRGNFPDRFSGHQFPNYSSELNVNALLLGDSALYLCASSLEGRNTGELFFGEGSRLTVL.